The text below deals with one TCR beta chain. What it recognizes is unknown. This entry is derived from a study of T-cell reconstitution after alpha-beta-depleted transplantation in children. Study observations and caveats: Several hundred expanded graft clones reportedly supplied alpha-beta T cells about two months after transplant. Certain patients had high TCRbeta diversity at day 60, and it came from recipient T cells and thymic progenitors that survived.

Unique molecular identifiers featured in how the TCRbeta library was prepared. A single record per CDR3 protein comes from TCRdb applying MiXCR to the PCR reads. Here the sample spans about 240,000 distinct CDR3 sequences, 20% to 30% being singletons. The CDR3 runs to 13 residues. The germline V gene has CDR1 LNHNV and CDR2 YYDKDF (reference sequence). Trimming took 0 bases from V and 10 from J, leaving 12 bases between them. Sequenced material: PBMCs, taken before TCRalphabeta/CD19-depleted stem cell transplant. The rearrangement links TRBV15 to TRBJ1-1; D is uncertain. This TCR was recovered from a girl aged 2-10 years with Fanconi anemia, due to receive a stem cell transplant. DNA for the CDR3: TGTGCCACCAGCAGAGATGAGGGTGTCGTAGCTTTCTTT. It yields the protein CATSRDEGVVAFF.